This entry lists 11 T cell receptor beta chains sequenced from one sample in a study of T cells in Graves' hyperthyroidism and ophthalmopathy. Researchers took RNA transcripts and amplified the TCR beta CDR3 regions from them. First-round RT-PCR with HTBI primers amplified the TCR CDR3 region. TCRdb reprocessed the multiplex PCR reads via MiXCR and lists one record per CDR3 protein. In the table there are 350,000 to 450,000 distinct CDR3 sequences, about 15% of which are singletons. Sequenced: blood. The receptors here all came from a young woman with Graves' hyperthyroidism that later progressed to Graves' ophthalmopathy.

At least ten counts were recorded for this clonotype. This chain joins TRBV3-1 and TRBJ2-1; no clear D. The CDR3 has 16 amino acids. In germline, CDR1 is LGHDT, CDR2 YNNKEL (reference sequence). V gave up 4 bases and J gave up 6 bases, with 19 bases separating them. The DNA of the CDR3 is TGTGCCAGCAGCCGAGGAACTCTTGGTCCGTCCAATGAGCAGTTCTTC. Translating it yields CASSRGTLGPSNEQFF.

The chain has TRBV7-3 and TRBJ1-1; D not resolved. This CDR3 comprises 13 residues. V was clipped by 4 bases and J by 6 bases, with 12 bases between them. Germline assignment: CDR1 SGHTA and CDR2 FQGTGA. Here the CDR3 reads CASSSDGRAEAFF. CDR3 sequence (DNA): TGTGCCAGCAGCTCCGATGGACGCGCTGAAGCTTTCTTT. The entire variable domain, with the rest obtained from reference TRBV7-3 and TRBJ1-1, is as follows: GAGVSQTPSNKVTEKGKYVELRCDPISGHTALYWYRQSLGQGPEFLIYFQGTGAADDSGLPNDRFFAVRPEGSVSTLKIQRTERGDSAVYLCASSSDGRAEAFFGQGTRLTVV.

This clonotype was observed at least ten times. In DNA form, the CDR3 reads TGTGCCAGCAGCCCGAGAGGGGGACAGTATTCACCCCTCCACTTT. Protein sequence: CASSPRGGQYSPLHF. The genes are TRBV9 and TRBJ1-6; 7 bases align to TRBD1. V trimming: 4 bases; J trimming: 8 bases; junction bases outside the gene matches: 9. Germline V CDR1 and CDR2: SGDLS, YYNGEE. The CDR3 loop spans 15 amino acids.

The chain uses TRBV19 and TRBJ1-5; the D is unclear. V gave up 2 bases and J gave up 4 bases, with 18 bases separating them. Germline assignment: CDR1 LNHDA and CDR2 SQIVND (reference sequence). The CDR3 loop spans 17 amino acids. This chain's CDR3 is CASSILSSGSLNQPQHF. CDR3 sequence (DNA): TGTGCCAGTAGTATATTGTCTAGCGGGTCCCTGAATCAGCCCCAGCATTTT. Variable domain in full (rest from reference TRBV19 and TRBJ1-5): DGGITQSPKYLFRKEGQNVTLSCEQNLNHDAMYWYRQDPGQGLRLIYYSQIVNDFQKGDIAEGYSVSREKKESFPLTVTSAQKNPTAFYLCASSILSSGSLNQPQHFGDGTRLSIL.

This clonotype occurred many times. The V gene is TRBV5-1, the J gene TRBJ1-2; D not certain. V lost 4 bases and J lost 4, with 29 bases in between. Per germline, CDR1 SGHRS and CDR2 YFSETQ. The CDR3 contains 19 residues. CDR3 nucleotide sequence: TGCGCCAGCAGCGCAGGCACTTTCCCAGGCCAAAGGTCGAGCTATGGCTACACCTTC. As protein: CASSAGTFPGQRSSYGYTF.

The rearrangement joins TRBV12-3 or TRBV12-4 to TRBJ1-1; maybe TRBD1 (6 bases). CDR3 size: 13 residues. Trimming shortened V by 8 bases and J by 4 bases, and 14 bases separated the two germline ends. The CDR3 region has the DNA TGTGCCAGCGGCATCTCACAGGGCACTGAAGCTTTCTTT. As protein: CASGISQGTEAFF.

The sample holds many counts of this clonotype. This chain links TRBV12-3 or TRBV12-4 with TRBJ2-3; a weak D match, TRBD2 (6 bases). The CDR3 is made up of 18 amino acids. The ends were cut back, 0 bases at V and 0 bases at J, with 16 bases in the middle. CDR3 sequence (DNA): TGTGCCAGCAGTTTAGCGGGTCTTGGGGGGACTAGCACAGATACGCAGTATTTT. Translating gives CASSLAGLGGTSTDTQYF.

In this sample, this clonotype turned up many times. The chain employs TRBV11-1 and TRBJ1-2, with 9 bases identical to TRBD1. The J segment lost 4 bases and the V segment lost 3 bases, leaving 3 bases of the junction unmatched. CDR1 is SGHAT, CDR2 FQDESV, per germline (reference sequence). The CDR3 is 14 residues long. The CDR3 coding sequence is TGTGCCAGCAGCTTGGGGGACAGGGTCTATGGCTACACCTTC. Translated: CASSLGDRVYGYTF.

This clonotype was counted many times. This sequence joins TRBV11-2 and TRBJ1-1; no reliable D call. This CDR3 has 13 residues. Trimming took 3 bases from V and 1 from J, leaving 6 bases between them. Germline lookup yields CDR1 SGHAT and CDR2 FQNNGV. CDR3 residues: CASSFDRNTEAFF. The CDR3 DNA reads TGTGCCAGCAGCTTCGATCGGAACACTGAAGCTTTCTTT.

In this sample, this clonotype turned up a few times. This chain uses TRBV2 with TRBJ2-3, with 9 bases matching TRBD1. V lost 7 bases, J lost 2 bases, and 7 bases stayed unmatched. The CDR3 spans 15 residues. The germline gives CDR1 SNHLY, CDR2 FYNNEI. CDR3 protein: CASTAGTGFTDTQYF. CDR3 sequence (DNA): TGTGCCAGCACTGCCGGGACAGGGTTCACAGATACGCAGTATTTT.

This chain links TRBV4-1 with TRBJ2-7; 8 bases fit TRBD1. The CDR3 is 15 amino acids. V shed 2 bases, J shed 3 bases, and the junction held 6 bases outside the gene matches. Germline CDR1 and CDR2: MGHRA and YSYEKL. CDR3 nucleotides: TGCGCCAGCAGCCAACCCTACAGGGGGTACTACGAGCAGTACTTC. Translation: CASSQPYRGYYEQYF.